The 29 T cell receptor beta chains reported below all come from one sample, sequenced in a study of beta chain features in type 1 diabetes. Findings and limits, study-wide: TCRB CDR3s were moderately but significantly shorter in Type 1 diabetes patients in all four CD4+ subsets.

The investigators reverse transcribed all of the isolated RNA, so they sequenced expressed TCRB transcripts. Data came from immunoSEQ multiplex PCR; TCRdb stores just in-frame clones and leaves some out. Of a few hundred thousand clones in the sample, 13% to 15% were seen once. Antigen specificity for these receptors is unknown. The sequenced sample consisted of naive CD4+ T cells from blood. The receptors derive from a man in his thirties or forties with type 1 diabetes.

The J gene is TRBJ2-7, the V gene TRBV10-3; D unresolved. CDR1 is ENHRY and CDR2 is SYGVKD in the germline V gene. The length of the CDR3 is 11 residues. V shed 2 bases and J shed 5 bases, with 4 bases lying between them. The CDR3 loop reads CAISETDEQYF. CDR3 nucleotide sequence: TGTGCCATCAGTGAGACGGACGAGCAGTACTTC.

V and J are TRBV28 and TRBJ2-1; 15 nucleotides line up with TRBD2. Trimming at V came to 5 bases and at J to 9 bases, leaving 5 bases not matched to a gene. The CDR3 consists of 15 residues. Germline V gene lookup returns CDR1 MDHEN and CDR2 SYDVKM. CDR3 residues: CASSPGTSGRSEQFF. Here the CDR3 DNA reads TGTGCCAGCAGTCCCGGGACTAGCGGGAGGAGTGAGCAGTTCTTC.

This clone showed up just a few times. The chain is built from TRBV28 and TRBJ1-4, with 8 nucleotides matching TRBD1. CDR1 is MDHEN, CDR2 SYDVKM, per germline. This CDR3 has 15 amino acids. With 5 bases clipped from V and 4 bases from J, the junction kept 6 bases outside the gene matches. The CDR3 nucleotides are TGTGCCAGCAGTCCACGGGACAGGCTTAATGAAAAACTGTTTTTT. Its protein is CASSPRDRLNEKLFF.

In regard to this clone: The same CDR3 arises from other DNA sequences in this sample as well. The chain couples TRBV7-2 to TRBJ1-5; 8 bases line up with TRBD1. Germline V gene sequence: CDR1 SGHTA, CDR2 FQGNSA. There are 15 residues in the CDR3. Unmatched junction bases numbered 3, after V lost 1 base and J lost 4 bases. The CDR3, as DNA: TGTGCCAGCAGCTTAGTGGGGACAGGAAATCAGCCCCAGCATTTT. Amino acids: CASSLVGTGNQPQHF.

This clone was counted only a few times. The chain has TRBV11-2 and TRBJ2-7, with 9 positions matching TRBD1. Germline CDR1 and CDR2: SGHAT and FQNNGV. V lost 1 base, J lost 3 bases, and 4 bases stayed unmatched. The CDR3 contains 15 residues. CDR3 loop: CASSLATGGIYEQYF. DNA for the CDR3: TGTGCCAGCAGCTTAGCGACAGGGGGAATCTACGAGCAGTACTTC.

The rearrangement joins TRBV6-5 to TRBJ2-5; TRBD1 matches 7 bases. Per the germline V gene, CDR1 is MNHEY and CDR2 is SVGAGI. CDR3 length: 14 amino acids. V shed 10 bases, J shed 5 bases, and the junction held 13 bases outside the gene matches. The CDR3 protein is CATRRKGALETQYF. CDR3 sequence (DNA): TGTGCCACCAGGAGAAAGGGGGCGTTGGAGACCCAGTACTTC.

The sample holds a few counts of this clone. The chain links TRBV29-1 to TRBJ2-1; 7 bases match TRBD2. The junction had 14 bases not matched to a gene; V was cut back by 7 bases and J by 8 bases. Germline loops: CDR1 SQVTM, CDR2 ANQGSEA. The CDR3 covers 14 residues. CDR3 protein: CSGETGGPADEQFF. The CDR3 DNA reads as TGCAGCGGGGAGACGGGAGGACCTGCGGATGAGCAGTTCTTC.

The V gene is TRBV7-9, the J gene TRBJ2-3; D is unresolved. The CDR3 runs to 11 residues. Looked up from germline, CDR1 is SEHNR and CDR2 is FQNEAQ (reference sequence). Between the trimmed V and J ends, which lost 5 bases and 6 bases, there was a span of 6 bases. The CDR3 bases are TGTGCCAGCAGCCCAGCGGATACGCAGTATTTT. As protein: CASSPADTQYF. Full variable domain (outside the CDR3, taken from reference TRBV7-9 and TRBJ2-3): DTGVSQNPRHKITKRGQNVTFRCDPISEHNRLYWYRQTLGQGPEFLTYFQNEAQLEKSRLLSDRFSAERPKGSFSTLEIQRTEQGDSAMYLCASSPADTQYFGPGTRLTVL.

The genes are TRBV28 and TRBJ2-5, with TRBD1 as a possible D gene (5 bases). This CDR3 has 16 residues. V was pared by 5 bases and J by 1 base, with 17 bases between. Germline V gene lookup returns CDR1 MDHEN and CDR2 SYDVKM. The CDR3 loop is CASSLAGSGSQETQYF. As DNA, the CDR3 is TGTGCCAGCAGTCTCGCCGGATCAGGGTCCCAAGAGACCCAGTACTTC.

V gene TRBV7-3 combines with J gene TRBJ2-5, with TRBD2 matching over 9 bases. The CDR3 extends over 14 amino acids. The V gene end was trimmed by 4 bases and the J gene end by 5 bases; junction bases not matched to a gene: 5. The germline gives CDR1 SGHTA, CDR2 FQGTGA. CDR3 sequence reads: CASSSRSGSETQYF. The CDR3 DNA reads TGTGCCAGCAGCTCCCGTAGCGGGAGCGAGACCCAGTACTTC.

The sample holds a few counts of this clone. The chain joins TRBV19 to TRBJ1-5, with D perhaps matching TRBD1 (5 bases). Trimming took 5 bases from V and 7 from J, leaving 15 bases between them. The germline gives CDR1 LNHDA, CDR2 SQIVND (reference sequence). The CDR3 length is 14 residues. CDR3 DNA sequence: TGTGCCAGTAGTGATCAGGGAGGACGCCAGCCCCAGCATTTT. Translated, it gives CASSDQGGRQPQHF.

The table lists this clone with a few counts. This chain's CDR3 is CASSGTGWSYNEQFF. As DNA, the CDR3 is TGTGCCAGTAGTGGGACAGGGTGGTCCTACAATGAGCAGTTCTTC. V usage is TRBV19 and J usage is TRBJ2-1, with 9 bases lining up with TRBD1. Trimming took 5 bases from V and 1 from J; bases not matched to a gene: 3. The CDR3 is 15 residues long. Per germline, CDR1 LNHDA and CDR2 SQIVND (reference sequence).

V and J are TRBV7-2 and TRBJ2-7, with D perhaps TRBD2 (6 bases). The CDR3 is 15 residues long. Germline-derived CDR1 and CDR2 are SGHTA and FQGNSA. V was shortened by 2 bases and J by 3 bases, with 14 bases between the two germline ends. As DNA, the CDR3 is TGTGCCAGCAGCTTACGTAGCGGCACCGACTACGAGCAGTACTTC. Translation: CASSLRSGTDYEQYF.

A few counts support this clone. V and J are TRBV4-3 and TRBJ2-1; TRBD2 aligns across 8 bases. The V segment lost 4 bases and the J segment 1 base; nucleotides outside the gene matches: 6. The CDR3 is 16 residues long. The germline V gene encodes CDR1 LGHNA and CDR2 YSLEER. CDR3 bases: TGCGCCAGCAGCCTTGCTGCGGGAGGATCCTACAATGAGCAGTTCTTC. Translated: CASSLAAGGSYNEQFF.

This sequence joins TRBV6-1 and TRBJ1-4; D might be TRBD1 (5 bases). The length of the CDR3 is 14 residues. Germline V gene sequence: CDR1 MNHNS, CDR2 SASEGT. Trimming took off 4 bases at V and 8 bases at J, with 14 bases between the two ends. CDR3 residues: CASSGQQPEEKLFF. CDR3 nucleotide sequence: TGTGCCAGCAGTGGACAGCAGCCAGAGGAAAAACTGTTTTTT.

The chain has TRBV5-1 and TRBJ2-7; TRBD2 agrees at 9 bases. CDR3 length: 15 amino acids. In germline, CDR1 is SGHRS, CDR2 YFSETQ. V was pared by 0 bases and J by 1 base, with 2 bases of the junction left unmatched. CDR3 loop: CASSLVSGRSYEQYF. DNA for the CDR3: TGCGCCAGCAGCTTGGTTAGCGGGAGATCCTACGAGCAGTACTTC.

DNA for the CDR3: TGTGCCAGCAGCCAACAGCTAGCGGGAGCCGGCGAGCAGTTCTTC. As protein: CASSQQLAGAGEQFF. The V gene is TRBV14, the J gene TRBJ2-1, with 10 bases identical to TRBD2. This CDR3 contains 15 residues. Germline CDR1 SGHDN, CDR2 FVKESK. Unmatched junction bases numbered 8, after V lost 2 bases and J lost 10 bases.

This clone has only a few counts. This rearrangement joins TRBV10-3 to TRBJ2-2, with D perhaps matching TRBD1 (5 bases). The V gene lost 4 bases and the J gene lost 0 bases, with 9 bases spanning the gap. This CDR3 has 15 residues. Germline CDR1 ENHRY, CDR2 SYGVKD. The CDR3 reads CAISGTSSNTGELFF. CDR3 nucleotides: TGTGCCATCAGTGGGACATCATCGAACACCGGGGAGCTGTTTTTT.

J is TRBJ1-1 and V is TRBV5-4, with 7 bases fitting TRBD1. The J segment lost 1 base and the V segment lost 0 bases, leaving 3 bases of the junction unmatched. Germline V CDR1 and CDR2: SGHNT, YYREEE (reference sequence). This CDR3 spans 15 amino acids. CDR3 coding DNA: TGTGCCAGCAGCTTGGGGGCAGGGGGGAACACTGAAGCTTTCTTT. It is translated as CASSLGAGGNTEAFF.

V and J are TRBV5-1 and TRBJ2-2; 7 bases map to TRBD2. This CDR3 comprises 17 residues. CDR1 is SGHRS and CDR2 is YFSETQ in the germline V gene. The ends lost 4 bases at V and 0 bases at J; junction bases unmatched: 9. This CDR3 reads CASSLTLAIANTGELFF. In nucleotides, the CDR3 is TGCGCCAGCAGCCTAACACTAGCGATCGCGAACACCGGGGAGCTGTTTTTT.

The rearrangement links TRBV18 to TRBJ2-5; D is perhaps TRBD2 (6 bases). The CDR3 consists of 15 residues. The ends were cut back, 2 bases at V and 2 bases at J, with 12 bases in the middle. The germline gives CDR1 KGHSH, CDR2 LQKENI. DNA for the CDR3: TGTGCCAGCTCACCAGCAGCGGGTACACAAGAGACCCAGTACTTC. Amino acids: CASSPAAGTQETQYF.

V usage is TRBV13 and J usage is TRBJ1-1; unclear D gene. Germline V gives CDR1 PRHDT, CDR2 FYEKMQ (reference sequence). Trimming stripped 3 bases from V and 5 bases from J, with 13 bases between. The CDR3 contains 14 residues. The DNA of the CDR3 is TGTGCCAGCAGCTTGGGCAGACCCTTGACTGAAGCTTTCTTT. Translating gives CASSLGRPLTEAFF.

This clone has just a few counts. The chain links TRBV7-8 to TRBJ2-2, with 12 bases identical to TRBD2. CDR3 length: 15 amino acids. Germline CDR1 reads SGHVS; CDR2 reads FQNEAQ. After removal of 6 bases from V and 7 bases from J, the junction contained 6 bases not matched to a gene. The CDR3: CASRRTSGIVGELFF. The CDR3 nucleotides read TGTGCCAGCAGGAGGACTAGCGGGATTGTCGGGGAGCTGTTTTTT.

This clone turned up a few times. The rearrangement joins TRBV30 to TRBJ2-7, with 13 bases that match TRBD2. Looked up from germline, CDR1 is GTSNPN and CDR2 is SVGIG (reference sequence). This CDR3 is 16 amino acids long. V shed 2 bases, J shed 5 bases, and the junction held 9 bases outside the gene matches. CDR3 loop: CAWSPIRTSGSDEQYF. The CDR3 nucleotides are TGTGCCTGGAGTCCTATCAGGACTAGCGGGAGCGACGAGCAGTACTTC. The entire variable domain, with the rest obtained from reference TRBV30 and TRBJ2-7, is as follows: SQTIHQWPATLVQPVGSPLSLECTVEGTSNPNLYWYRQAAGRGLQLLFYSVGIGQISSEVPQNLSASRPQDRQFILSSKKLLLSDSGFYLCAWSPIRTSGSDEQYFGPGTRLTVT.

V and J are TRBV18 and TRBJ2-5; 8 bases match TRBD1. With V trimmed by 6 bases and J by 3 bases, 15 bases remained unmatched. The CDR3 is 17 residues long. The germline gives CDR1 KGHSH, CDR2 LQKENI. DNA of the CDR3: TGTGCCAGCTCGCTTTATCCAGGGGGCGCCTTGGAAGAGACCCAGTACTTC. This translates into CASSLYPGGALEETQYF.

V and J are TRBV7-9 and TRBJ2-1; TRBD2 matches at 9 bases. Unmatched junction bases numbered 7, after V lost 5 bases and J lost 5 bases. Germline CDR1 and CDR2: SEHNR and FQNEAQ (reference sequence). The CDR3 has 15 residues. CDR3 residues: CASSASREGNNEQFF. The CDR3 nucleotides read TGTGCCAGCAGCGCCTCGCGGGAGGGAAACAATGAGCAGTTCTTC.

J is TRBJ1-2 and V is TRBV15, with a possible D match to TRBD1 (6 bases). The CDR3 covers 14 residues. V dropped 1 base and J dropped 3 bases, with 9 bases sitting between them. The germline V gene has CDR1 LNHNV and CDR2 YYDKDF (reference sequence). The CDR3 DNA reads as TGTGCCACCAGCAGAGGAGGGGGGGACTATGGCTACACCTTC. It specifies CATSRGGGDYGYTF.

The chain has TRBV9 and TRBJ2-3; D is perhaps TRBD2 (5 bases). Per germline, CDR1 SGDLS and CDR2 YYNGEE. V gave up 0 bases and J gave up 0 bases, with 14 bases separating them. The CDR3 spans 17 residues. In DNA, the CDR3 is TGTGCCAGCAGCGTAGATGGGCGGGCTGCTAGCACAGATACGCAGTATTTT. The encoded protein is CASSVDGRAASTDTQYF.

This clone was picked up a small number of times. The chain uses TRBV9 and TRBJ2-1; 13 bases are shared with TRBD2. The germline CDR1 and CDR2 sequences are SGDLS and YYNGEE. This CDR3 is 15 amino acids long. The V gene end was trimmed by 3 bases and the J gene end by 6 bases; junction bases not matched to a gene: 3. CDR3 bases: TGTGCCAGCAGCGCCGGGACTAGCGGGATCAATGAGCAGTTCTTC. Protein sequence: CASSAGTSGINEQFF.